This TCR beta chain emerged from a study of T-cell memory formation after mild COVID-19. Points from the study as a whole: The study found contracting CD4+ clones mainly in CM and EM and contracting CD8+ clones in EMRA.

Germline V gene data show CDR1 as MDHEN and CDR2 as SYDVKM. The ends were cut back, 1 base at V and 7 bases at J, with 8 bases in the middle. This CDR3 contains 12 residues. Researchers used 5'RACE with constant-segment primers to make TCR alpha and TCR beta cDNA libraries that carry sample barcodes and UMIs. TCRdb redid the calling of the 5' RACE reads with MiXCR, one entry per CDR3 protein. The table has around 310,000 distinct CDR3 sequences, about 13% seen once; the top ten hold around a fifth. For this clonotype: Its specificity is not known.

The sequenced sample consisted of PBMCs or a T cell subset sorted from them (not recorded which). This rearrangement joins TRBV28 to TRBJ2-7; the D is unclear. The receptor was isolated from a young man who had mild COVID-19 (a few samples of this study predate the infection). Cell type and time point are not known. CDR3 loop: CASSLSPREQYF. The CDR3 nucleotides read TGTGCCAGCAGTTTATCACCCAGGGAGCAGTACTTC. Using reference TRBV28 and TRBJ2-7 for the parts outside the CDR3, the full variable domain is DVKVTQSSRYLVKRTGEKVFLECVQDMDHENMFWYRQDPGLGLRLIYFSYDVKMKEKGDIPEGYSVSREKKERFSLILESASTNQTSMYLCASSLSPREQYFGPGTRLTVT.